These 29 T cell receptor beta chains came from one sample sequenced in a study of blood T cell repertoires in COVID-19. The protocol was immunoSEQ multiplex PCR, while the TCRdb copy is restricted to in-frame clones and leaves out a portion. The table has about 120,000 clones, over 70% seen once; the top ten hold 25% to 35%. What was sequenced was peripheral blood. The source is a woman in her seventies with acute or convalescent COVID-19.

The gene calls are TRBV2 and TRBJ2-3; possible D gene TRBD2, 6 bases. The CDR3 sequence is 16 residues long. Between the trimmed V and J ends, which lost 7 bases and 4 bases, there was a span of 21 bases. The germline V gene encodes CDR1 SNHLY and CDR2 FYNNEI. The CDR3 DNA reads as TGTGCCAGCACCGATGGGCGAGCTAGGGAGGCAGATACGCAGTATTTT. Its protein is CASTDGRAREADTQYF.

The chain uses TRBV3-1 (or the pseudogene TRBV3-2) and TRBJ1-2; possible D gene TRBD1, 5 bases. The CDR3 consists of 14 residues. Germline loops: CDR1 LGHDT, CDR2 YNNKEL (reference sequence). V was pared by 4 bases and J by 2 bases, with 11 bases between. This chain's CDR3 is CASSPRGVNYGYTF. The CDR3 nucleotides are TGTGCCAGCAGCCCCCGGGGGGTCAACTATGGCTACACCTTC.

The chain carries TRBV6-5 and TRBJ1-1; D is unresolved. This CDR3 is built from 14 residues. CDR1 and CDR2 from the germline V gene are MNHEY and SVGAGI. Trimming took off 0 bases at V and 5 bases at J, with 10 bases between the two ends. The CDR3 spells CASSYSSLVTEAFF. CDR3 sequence (DNA): TGTGCCAGCAGTTACTCGAGTTTGGTAACTGAAGCTTTCTTT.

The chain links TRBV6-5 to TRBJ1-1, with D uncertain. The CDR3 has 11 amino acids. CDR1 and CDR2 from the germline V gene are MNHEY and SVGAGI. CDR3 nucleotides: TGTTCCTCTTCTCGGGGCACTGAAGCTTTCTTT. The encoded protein is CSSSRGTEAFF.

The rearrangement joins TRBV6-5 to TRBJ1-1; 7 bases match TRBD1. Germline trimming cut 4 bases from V and 11 bases from J; bases unmatched to any gene: 7. The length of the CDR3 is 12 residues. From germline, CDR1 is MNHEY and CDR2 SVGAGI. DNA for the CDR3: TGTGCCAGCAGTTCCGGGACAGTGAACGCTTTCTTT. Protein: CASSSGTVNAFF.

This clone was found once. V and J are TRBV24-1 and TRBJ2-5, with D maybe TRBD2 (6 bases). CDR1 is KGHDR, CDR2 SFDVKD, per germline. The CDR3 is 17 residues long. V was shortened by 0 bases and J by 1 base, with 14 bases between the two germline ends. DNA of the CDR3: TGTGCCACCAGTGATTTGCCGTGGAGGGCCCCCCAAGAGACCCAGTACTTC. Translated: CATSDLPWRAPQETQYF.

The chain couples TRBV6-6 to TRBJ1-1, with 8 positions matching TRBD1. The germline CDR1 and CDR2 sequences are MNHNY and SVGAGI (reference sequence). This CDR3 region has 17 residues. Germline trimming cut 5 bases from V and 4 bases from J; bases unmatched to any gene: 15. The CDR3 nucleotides are TGTGCCAGCAGTCAACCGGGACAGGCCGACACCGGCACTGAAGCTTTCTTT. Translated, it gives CASSQPGQADTGTEAFF.

V gene TRBV3-1 (or the pseudogene TRBV3-2) combines with J gene TRBJ1-1; D not resolved. Germline V gene data show CDR1 as LGHDT and CDR2 as YNNKEL (reference sequence). There are 13 residues in the CDR3. V was pared by 4 bases and J by 11 bases, with 17 bases between. The DNA for the CDR3 is TGTGCCAGCAGCCGCGGGAGTAGAGGGCGTGCTTTCTTT. It encodes CASSRGSRGRAFF.

The genes are TRBV27 and TRBJ1-3; 8 positions match TRBD1. Per the germline V gene, CDR1 is MNHEY and CDR2 is SMNVEV (reference sequence). The CDR3 length is 15 residues. V shed 1 base, J shed 2 bases, and the junction held 1 base outside the gene matches. The CDR3 loop is CASSLYRGAGNTIYF. The CDR3 DNA is TGTGCCAGCAGTTTATACAGGGGGGCTGGAAACACCATATATTTT.

V and J are TRBV2 and TRBJ2-1; D is possibly TRBD2 (6 bases). Germline V lookup: CDR1 SNHLY, CDR2 FYNNEI. The V and J ends lost 7 bases and 2 bases respectively, with 9 bases between them. CDR3 length: 13 residues. CDR3 bases: TGTGCCAGCACGCCGGGGGCCTACAATGAGCAGTTCTTC. Translating gives CASTPGAYNEQFF. Full variable domain (rest looked up from reference TRBV2 and TRBJ2-1): EPEVTQTPSHQVTQMGQEVILRCVPISNHLYFYWYRQILGQKVEFLVSFYNNEISEKSEIFDDQFSVERPDGSNFTLKIRSTKLEDSAMYFCASTPGAYNEQFFGPGTRLTVL.

This rearrangement joins TRBV2 to TRBJ1-2, with 9 bases that match TRBD1. This CDR3 has 13 residues. The V gene's germline CDR1 is SNHLY and CDR2 FYNNEI. J gave up 5 bases and V 8 bases, and 6 bases lay outside the gene matches. The CDR3 spells CASSRTGVYGYTF. The CDR3 DNA reads as TGTGCCAGCTCCAGGACAGGGGTTTATGGCTACACCTTC. Variable domain in full (rest from reference TRBV2 and TRBJ1-2): EPEVTQTPSHQVTQMGQEVILRCVPISNHLYFYWYRQILGQKVEFLVSFYNNEISEKSEIFDDQFSVERPDGSNFTLKIRSTKLEDSAMYFCASSRTGVYGYTFGSGTRLTVV.

V is TRBV4-1 and J is TRBJ2-4, with 9 bases that match TRBD1. Trimming removed 0 bases from V and 3 bases from J; junction bases left unmatched: 9. CDR3 size: 18 residues. Germline CDR1 MGHRA, CDR2 YSYEKL. As DNA, the CDR3 is TGCGCCAGCAGCCAAGAGCGGACAGGGGCGGCGATCAAAAACATTCAGTACTTC. It codes for CASSQERTGAAIKNIQYF.

The rearrangement joins TRBV7-7 to TRBJ2-1; D is unclear. Per germline, CDR1 SSHAT and CDR2 FNYEAQ (reference sequence). The CDR3 consists of 13 residues. V gave up 1 base and J gave up 2 bases, with 3 bases separating them. Here the CDR3 reads CASSLGTYNEQFF. CDR3 coding DNA: TGTGCCAGCAGCTTAGGTACCTACAATGAGCAGTTCTTC.

This chain connects TRBV7-9 to TRBJ2-5; 7 bases agree with TRBD1. After removal of 5 bases from V and 5 bases from J, the junction contained 11 bases not matched to a gene. The CDR3 sequence is 15 residues long. Germline assignment: CDR1 SEHNR and CDR2 FQNEAQ (reference sequence). For the CDR3, the DNA is TGTGCCAGCAGCGAAACAGGGGCAGGGATGGAGACCCAGTACTTC. Translating gives CASSETGAGMETQYF.

The V gene is TRBV5-1, the J gene TRBJ2-2; D is possibly TRBD1 (5 bases). The CDR3 is made up of 13 amino acids. V lost 6 bases and J 1 base, leaving 7 bases between the germline ends. Germline assignment: CDR1 SGHRS and CDR2 YFSETQ. CDR3 nucleotides: TGCGCCAGCAACCAGGGGAACACCGGGGAGCTGTTTTTT. Translated: CASNQGNTGELFF.

The sample holds one count of this clone. The chain joins TRBV28 to TRBJ2-3, with TRBD1 identical over 8 bases. CDR3 length equals 15 residues. V was clipped by 6 bases and J by 1 base; unmatched bases: 6. The germline V gene encodes CDR1 MDHEN and CDR2 SYDVKM. CDR3 nucleotides: TGTGCCAGCAGAGCGCCGGGACAGGGCACAGATACGCAGTATTTT. Amino acids: CASRAPGQGTDTQYF.

The gene calls are TRBV19 and TRBJ2-1; D gene uncertain. The CDR3 is 12 amino acids. The germline V gene has CDR1 LNHDA and CDR2 SQIVND (reference sequence). Trimming shortened V by 6 bases and J by 10 bases, and 13 bases separated the two germline ends. CDR3 nucleotide sequence: TGTGCCAGTAGCCCGGGTGGCTCGGAGCAGTTCTTC. It is translated as CASSPGGSEQFF.

CDR3 amino acids: CASSLDSPRYNEQFF. CDR3 DNA sequence: TGTGCCAGTAGCCTGGACAGCCCCCGTTACAATGAGCAGTTCTTC. The chain carries TRBV19 and TRBJ2-1; the D gene is possibly TRBD1 (6 bases). V was clipped by 6 bases and J by 4 bases, with 16 bases between them. This CDR3 contains 15 residues. Germline V gene sequence: CDR1 LNHDA, CDR2 SQIVND (reference sequence).

This chain links TRBV19 with TRBJ1-5; D is perhaps TRBD1 (5 bases). Trimming removed 10 bases from V and 3 bases from J, with 16 bases in between. Germline CDR1 reads LNHDA; CDR2 reads SQIVND (reference sequence). The CDR3 is made up of 14 amino acids. CDR3: CATRTNSLNQPQHF. The CDR3 coding sequence is TGTGCCACAAGGACAAACTCTCTCAATCAGCCCCAGCATTTT.

The chain is built from TRBV7-9 and TRBJ2-2; possibly TRBD1 for D (6 bases). The CDR3 runs to 15 residues. Germline V lookup: CDR1 SEHNR, CDR2 FQNEAQ (reference sequence). Trimming shortened V by 4 bases and J by 4 bases, and 13 bases separated the two germline ends. Written as DNA, the CDR3 is TGTGCCAGCAGCTCAGGGGTTAGGTCCACCGGGGAGCTGTTTTTT. Translated, it gives CASSSGVRSTGELFF. Full variable domain (missing parts from reference TRBV7-9 and TRBJ2-2): DTGVSQNPRHKITKRGQNVTFRCDPISEHNRLYWYRQTLGQGPEFLTYFQNEAQLEKSRLLSDRFSAERPKGSFSTLEIQRTEQGDSAMYLCASSSGVRSTGELFFGEGSRLTVL.

The chain uses TRBV4-1 and TRBJ2-7, with 10 bases aligning to TRBD2. Trimming cost V 1 base and J 7 bases; bases outside gene matches: 7. CDR3 length: 15 residues. CDR1 and CDR2 from the germline V gene are MGHRA and YSYEKL. Written as DNA, the CDR3 is TGCGCCAGCAGCCAAGGACTAGCGGGCACGAGGGAGCAGTACTTC. Its translation: CASSQGLAGTREQYF.

The rearrangement joins TRBV6-4 to TRBJ2-1; a weak D match, TRBD2 (6 bases). This CDR3 comprises 14 residues. V was clipped by 0 bases and J by 11 bases, with 14 bases between them. The germline V gene encodes CDR1 MRHNA and CDR2 SNTAGT. This CDR3 reads CASSDSEGDGKQFF. The DNA of the CDR3 is TGTGCCAGCAGTGACTCGGAGGGAGACGGGAAGCAGTTCTTC.

This clone showed up just once. The genes are TRBV10-3 and TRBJ2-4, with TRBD1 matching over 9 bases. Looked up from germline, CDR1 is ENHRY and CDR2 is SYGVKD. V was pared by 6 bases and J by 5 bases, with 5 bases of the junction left unmatched. This CDR3 region has 14 residues. The CDR3 loop reads CAIRSGTGQNIQYF. The DNA for the CDR3 is TGTGCCATCAGGTCCGGGACAGGGCAAAACATTCAGTACTTC.

V and J are TRBV7-8 and TRBJ2-7; a possible D gene is TRBD1 (6 bases). CDR1 is SGHVS and CDR2 is FQNEAQ in the germline V gene. CDR3 length equals 13 residues. Trimming left V 5 bases short and J 7 bases short, with 15 bases between. The CDR3 here is CASSGQSLGEQYF. DNA for the CDR3: TGTGCCAGCAGCGGACAGTCTTTAGGGGAGCAGTACTTC. Together with reference TRBV7-8 and TRBJ2-7, the CDR3 gives the full variable domain: GAGVSQSPRYKVAKRGQDVALRCDPISGHVSLFWYQQALGQGPEFLTYFQNEAQLDKSGLPSDRFFAERPEGSVSTLKIQRTQQEDSAVYLCASSGQSLGEQYFGPGTRLTVT.

This rearrangement joins TRBV6-1 to TRBJ1-6; no clear D. V was cut by 4 bases and J by 0 bases, with 10 bases left in between. Germline V gene lookup returns CDR1 MNHNS and CDR2 SASEGT. The CDR3 is made up of 16 amino acids. The CDR3 is CASSVTWSSYNSPLHF. CDR3 bases: TGTGCCAGCAGTGTTACCTGGAGCTCCTATAATTCACCCCTCCACTTT.

This sequence joins TRBV5-1 and TRBJ1-1; D is possibly TRBD1 (6 bases). The CDR3 runs 15 residues. Trimming removed 1 base from V and 0 bases from J, with 10 bases in between. CDR1 is SGHRS and CDR2 is YFSETQ in the germline V gene. The CDR3 DNA reads TGCGCCAGCAGCTTGACAGGGACCCTGAACACTGAAGCTTTCTTT. Its protein product is CASSLTGTLNTEAFF.

V usage is TRBV19 and J usage is TRBJ2-2; D remains ambiguous. Germline V gene sequence: CDR1 LNHDA, CDR2 SQIVND (reference sequence). Between the trimmed V and J ends, which lost 3 bases and 4 bases, there was a span of 6 bases. There are 13 residues in the CDR3. CDR3 in DNA: TGTGCCAGTAGTATTAGAGTCACCGGGGAGCTGTTTTTT. It translates to CASSIRVTGELFF.

The chain carries TRBV6-1 and TRBJ1-6, with unresolved D. The germline V gene has CDR1 MNHNS and CDR2 SASEGT. This CDR3 contains 17 residues. V was pared by 0 bases and J by 7 bases, with 16 bases between. The CDR3 DNA reads as TGTGCCAGCAGTGAAGCGTTTCGAGGATTTGGGAATTCACCCCTCCACTTT. Translated, it gives CASSEAFRGFGNSPLHF.

V usage is TRBV2 and J usage is TRBJ2-7; 10 bases map to TRBD1. Germline CDR1 and CDR2: SNHLY and FYNNEI. CDR3 length equals 15 residues. The junction had 7 bases not matched to a gene; V was cut back by 6 bases and J by 2 bases. The CDR3 here is CASSARDRGTYEQYF. In DNA form, the CDR3 reads TGTGCCAGCAGCGCCCGGGACAGGGGAACCTACGAGCAGTACTTC.